This TCR beta chain was obtained from a study of blood T cell repertoires in COVID-19. This table comes from immunoSEQ multiplex PCR, and its TCRdb copy is limited to in-frame clones, with some not included. Among roughly 250,000 clones listed, approximately 90% were seen once. The sequenced sample consisted of peripheral blood. The clonotype was recovered from a woman aged 35 to 49 who had recovered from COVID-19.

The CDR3 loop reads CASTPGQGVSYEQYF. Here the CDR3 DNA reads TGTGCCAGCACCCCCGGACAGGGCGTCTCCTACGAGCAGTACTTC. V is TRBV11-2 and J is TRBJ2-7; 8 bases map to TRBD1. In germline, CDR1 is SGHAT, CDR2 FQNNGV. Losses at the gene ends were 7 bases for V and 0 bases for J; bases not matched to a gene: 8. The CDR3 runs 15 residues.